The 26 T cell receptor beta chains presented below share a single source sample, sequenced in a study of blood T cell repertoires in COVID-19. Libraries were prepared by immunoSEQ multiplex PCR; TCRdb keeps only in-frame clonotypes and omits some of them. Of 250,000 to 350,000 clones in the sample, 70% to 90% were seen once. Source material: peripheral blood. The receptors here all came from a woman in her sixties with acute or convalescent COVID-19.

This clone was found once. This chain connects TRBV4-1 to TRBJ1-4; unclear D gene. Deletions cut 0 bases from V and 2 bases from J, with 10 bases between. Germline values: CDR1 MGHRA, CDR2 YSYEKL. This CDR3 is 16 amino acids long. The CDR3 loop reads CASSQDSGFTNEKLFF. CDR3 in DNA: TGCGCCAGCAGCCAAGATTCCGGGTTTACTAATGAAAAACTGTTTTTT.

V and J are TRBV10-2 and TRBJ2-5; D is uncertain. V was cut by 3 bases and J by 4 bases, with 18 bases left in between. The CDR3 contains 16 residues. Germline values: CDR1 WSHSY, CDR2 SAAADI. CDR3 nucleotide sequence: TGCGCCAGCAGTGAAGCGTCAGCAGCGACGGGAGAGACCCAGTACTTC. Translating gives CASSEASAATGETQYF.

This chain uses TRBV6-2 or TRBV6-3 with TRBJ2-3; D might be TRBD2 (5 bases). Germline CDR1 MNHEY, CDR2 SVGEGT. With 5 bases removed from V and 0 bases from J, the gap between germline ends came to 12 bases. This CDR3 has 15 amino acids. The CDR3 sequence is CASSRLGGSTDTQYF. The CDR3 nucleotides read TGTGCCAGCAGTCGGCTTGGCGGGAGCACAGATACGCAGTATTTT.

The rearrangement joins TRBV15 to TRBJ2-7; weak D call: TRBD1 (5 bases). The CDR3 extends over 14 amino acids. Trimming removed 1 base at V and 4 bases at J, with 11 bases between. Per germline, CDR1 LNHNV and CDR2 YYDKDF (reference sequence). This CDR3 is CATSRAPGPYEQYF. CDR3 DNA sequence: TGTGCCACCAGCAGAGCTCCAGGGCCGTACGAGCAGTACTTC.

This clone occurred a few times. CDR3 in DNA: TGTGCCCGCGGGGGCCGAGGGGAGAACACTGAAGCTTTCTTT. Amino acids: CARGGRGENTEAFF. The chain employs TRBV30 and TRBJ1-1; D perhaps matches TRBD1 (6 bases). The ends were cut back, 8 bases at V and 1 base at J, with 17 bases in the middle. Germline V gene data show CDR1 as GTSNPN and CDR2 as SVGIG (reference sequence). The CDR3 runs 14 residues.

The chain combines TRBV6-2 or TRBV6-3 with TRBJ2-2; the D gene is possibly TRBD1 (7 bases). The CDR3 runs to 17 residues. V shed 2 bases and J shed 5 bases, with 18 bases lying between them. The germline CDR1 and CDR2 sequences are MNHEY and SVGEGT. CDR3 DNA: TGTGCCAGCAGTTACGTCCAGGGGGGTGTGAGTACCGGGGAGCTGTTTTTT. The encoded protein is CASSYVQGGVSTGELFF.

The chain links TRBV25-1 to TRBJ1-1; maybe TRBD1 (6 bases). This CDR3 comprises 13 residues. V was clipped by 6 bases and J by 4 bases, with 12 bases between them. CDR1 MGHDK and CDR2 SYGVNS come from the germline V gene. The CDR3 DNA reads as TGTGCCAGCAGCTCCTCAGGGGTCACTGAAGCTTTCTTT. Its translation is CASSSSGVTEAFF. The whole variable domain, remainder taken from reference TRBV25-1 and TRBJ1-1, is EADIYQTPRYLVIGTGKKITLECSQTMGHDKMYWYQQDPGMELHLIHYSYGVNSTEKGDLSSESTVSRIRTEHFPLTLESARPSHTSQYLCASSSSGVTEAFFGQGTRLTVV.

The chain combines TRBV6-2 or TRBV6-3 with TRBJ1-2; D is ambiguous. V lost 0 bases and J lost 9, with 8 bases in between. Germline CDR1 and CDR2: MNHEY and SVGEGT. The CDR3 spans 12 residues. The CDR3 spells CASSYSGGSYTF. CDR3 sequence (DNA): TGTGCCAGCAGTTACTCTGGCGGTAGCTACACCTTC.

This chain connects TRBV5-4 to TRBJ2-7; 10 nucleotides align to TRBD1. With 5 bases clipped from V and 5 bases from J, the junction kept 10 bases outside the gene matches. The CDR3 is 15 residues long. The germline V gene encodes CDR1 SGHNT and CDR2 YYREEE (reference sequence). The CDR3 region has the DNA TGTGCCAGCAGTCACGGCAGGGACAGGGGTAACGAGCAGTACTTC. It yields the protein CASSHGRDRGNEQYF.

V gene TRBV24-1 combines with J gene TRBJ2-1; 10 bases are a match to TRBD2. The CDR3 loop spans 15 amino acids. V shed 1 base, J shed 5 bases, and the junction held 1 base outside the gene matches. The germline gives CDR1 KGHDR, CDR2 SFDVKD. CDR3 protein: CATSDFLAGDNEQFF. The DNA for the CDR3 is TGTGCCACCAGTGATTTCCTAGCGGGAGACAATGAGCAGTTCTTC.

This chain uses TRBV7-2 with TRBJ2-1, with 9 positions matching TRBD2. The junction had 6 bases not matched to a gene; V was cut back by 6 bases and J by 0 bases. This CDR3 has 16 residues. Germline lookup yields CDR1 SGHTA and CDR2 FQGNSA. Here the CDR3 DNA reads TGTGCCAGCAGTCTAGCGGGGTCGAGCTCCTACAATGAGCAGTTCTTC. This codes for CASSLAGSSSYNEQFF.

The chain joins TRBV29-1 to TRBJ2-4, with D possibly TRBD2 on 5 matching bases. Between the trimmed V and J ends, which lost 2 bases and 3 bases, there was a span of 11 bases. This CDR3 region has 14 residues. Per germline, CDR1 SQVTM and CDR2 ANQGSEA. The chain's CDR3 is CSVEYLALKNIQYF. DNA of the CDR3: TGCAGCGTTGAATACCTAGCTCTCAAAAACATTCAGTACTTC.

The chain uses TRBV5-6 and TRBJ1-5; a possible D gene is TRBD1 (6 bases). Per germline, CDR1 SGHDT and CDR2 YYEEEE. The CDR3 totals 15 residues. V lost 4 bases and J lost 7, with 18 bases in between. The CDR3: CASSIYRDWRQPQHF. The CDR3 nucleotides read TGTGCCAGCAGCATCTACAGGGATTGGCGACAGCCCCAGCATTTT.

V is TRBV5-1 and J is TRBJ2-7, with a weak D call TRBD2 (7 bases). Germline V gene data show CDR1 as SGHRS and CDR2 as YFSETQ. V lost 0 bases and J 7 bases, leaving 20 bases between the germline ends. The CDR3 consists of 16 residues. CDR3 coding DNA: TGCGCCAGCAGCTTGGATTTCGGGGGGCGATCAAAGGAGCAGTACTTC. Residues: CASSLDFGGRSKEQYF.

Written as DNA, the CDR3 is TGCAGTGCTAGGCGGGGCGGGGAGCTGTTTTTT. It is translated as CSARRGGELFF. This rearrangement joins TRBV20-1 to TRBJ2-2; D perhaps matches TRBD2 (6 bases). The CDR3 spans 11 residues. V lost 3 bases and J 7 bases, leaving 6 bases between the germline ends. Germline V lookup: CDR1 DFQATT, CDR2 SNEGSKA (reference sequence).

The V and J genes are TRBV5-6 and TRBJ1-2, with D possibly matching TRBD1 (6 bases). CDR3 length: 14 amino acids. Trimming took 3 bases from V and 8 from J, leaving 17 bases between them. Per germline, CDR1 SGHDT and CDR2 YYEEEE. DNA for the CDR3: TGTGCCAGCAGCTGGTGGGGGCAGGGTGGAGGCTACACCTTC. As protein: CASSWWGQGGGYTF.

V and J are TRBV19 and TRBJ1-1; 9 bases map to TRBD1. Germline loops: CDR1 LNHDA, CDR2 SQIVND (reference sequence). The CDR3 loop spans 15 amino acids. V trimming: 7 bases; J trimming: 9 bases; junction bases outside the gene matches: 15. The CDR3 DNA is TGTGCCAGTATCGTACCTTCGGGACAGGGTTTTCAAGCTTTCTTT. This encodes CASIVPSGQGFQAFF. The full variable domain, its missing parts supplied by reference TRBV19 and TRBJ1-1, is DGGITQSPKYLFRKEGQNVTLSCEQNLNHDAMYWYRQDPGQGLRLIYYSQIVNDFQKGDIAEGYSVSREKKESFPLTVTSAQKNPTAFYLCASIVPSGQGFQAFFGQGTRLTVV.

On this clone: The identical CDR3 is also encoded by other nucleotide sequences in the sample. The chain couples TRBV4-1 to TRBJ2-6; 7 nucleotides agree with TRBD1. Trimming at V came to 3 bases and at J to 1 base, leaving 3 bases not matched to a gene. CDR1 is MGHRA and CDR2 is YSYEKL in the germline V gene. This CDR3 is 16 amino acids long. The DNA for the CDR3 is TGCGCCAGCAGCCAGCAGACAGGGTCTGGGGCCAACGTCCTGACTTTC. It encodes CASSQQTGSGANVLTF.

CDR3 nucleotide sequence: TGTGCCAGCAGCTTGGAGACTAGCGGGAGAGGGGGCGGGGAGCTGTTTTTT. It translates to CASSLETSGRGGGELFF. The rearrangement joins TRBV5-4 to TRBJ2-2, with 12 bases fitting TRBD2. V shed 0 bases, J shed 7 bases, and the junction held 7 bases outside the gene matches. The length of the CDR3 is 17 residues. Germline values: CDR1 SGHNT, CDR2 YYREEE (reference sequence). Complete variable domain (other parts from reference TRBV5-4 and TRBJ2-2): ETGVTQSPTHLIKTRGQQVTLRCSSQSGHNTVSWYQQALGQGPQFIFQYYREEENGRGNFPPRFSGLQFPNYSSELNVNALELDDSALYLCASSLETSGRGGGELFFGEGSRLTVL.

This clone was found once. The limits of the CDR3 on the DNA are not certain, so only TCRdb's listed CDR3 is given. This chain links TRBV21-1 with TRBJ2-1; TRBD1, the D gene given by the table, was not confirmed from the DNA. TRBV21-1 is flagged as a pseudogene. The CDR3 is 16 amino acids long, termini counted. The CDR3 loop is CASSNRVGQGARGQFF.

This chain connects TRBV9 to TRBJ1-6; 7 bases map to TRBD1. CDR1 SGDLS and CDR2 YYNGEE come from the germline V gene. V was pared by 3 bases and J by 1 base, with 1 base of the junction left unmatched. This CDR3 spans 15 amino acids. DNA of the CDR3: TGTGCCAGCAGCGAACAGGGGTCCTATAATTCACCCCTCCACTTT. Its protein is CASSEQGSYNSPLHF.

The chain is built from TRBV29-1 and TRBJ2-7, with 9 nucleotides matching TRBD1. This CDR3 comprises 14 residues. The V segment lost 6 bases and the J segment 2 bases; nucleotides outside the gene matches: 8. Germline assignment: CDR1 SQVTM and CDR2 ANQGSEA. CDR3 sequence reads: CSVAGTGPPYEQYF. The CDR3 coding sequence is TGCAGCGTGGCCGGGACAGGGCCCCCCTACGAGCAGTACTTC.

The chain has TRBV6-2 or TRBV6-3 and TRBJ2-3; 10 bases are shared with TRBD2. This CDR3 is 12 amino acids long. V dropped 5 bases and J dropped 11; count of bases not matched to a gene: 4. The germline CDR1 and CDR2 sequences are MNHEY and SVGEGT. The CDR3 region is CASSLAGEVQYF. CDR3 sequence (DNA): TGTGCCAGCAGTCTAGCGGGAGAGGTGCAGTATTTT.

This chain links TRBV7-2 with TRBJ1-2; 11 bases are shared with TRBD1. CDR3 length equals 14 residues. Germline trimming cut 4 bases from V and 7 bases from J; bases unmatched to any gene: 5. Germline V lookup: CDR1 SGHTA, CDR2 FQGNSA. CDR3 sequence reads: CASSWDRGNIGYTF. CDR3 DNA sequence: TGTGCCAGCAGCTGGGACAGGGGGAACATTGGCTACACCTTC.

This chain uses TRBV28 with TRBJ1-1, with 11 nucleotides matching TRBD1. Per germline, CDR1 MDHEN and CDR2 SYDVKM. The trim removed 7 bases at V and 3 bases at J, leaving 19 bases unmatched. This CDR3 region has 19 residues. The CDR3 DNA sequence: TGTGCCAGCACCACGATCGGACAGGGGGCGCGGGTAATCGACACTGAAGCTTTCTTT. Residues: CASTTIGQGARVIDTEAFF.

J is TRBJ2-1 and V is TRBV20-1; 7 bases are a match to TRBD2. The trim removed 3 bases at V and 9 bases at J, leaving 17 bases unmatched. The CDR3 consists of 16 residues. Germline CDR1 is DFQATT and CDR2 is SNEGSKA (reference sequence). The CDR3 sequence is CSASLLQAGRVGEQFF. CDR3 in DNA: TGCAGTGCTAGTCTCCTCCAGGCGGGGAGGGTGGGTGAGCAGTTCTTC.